This T cell receptor (beta chain) was retrieved from a study of long-term antiretroviral therapy in people with HIV. Whole-study results and caveats: Diversity increased after ART yet remained lower than in transplant donor controls.

HIV-positive participants all received treatment in the United States. Note on this clone: Its target is unknown.

J lost 5 bases, V lost 3 bases, and 6 bases had no gene match. Germline CDR1 and CDR2: KGHSH and LQKENI. The CDR3 covers 15 residues. Sequencing relied on immunoSEQ assay v3.0, run at survey level. The repertoire was sequenced with immunoSEQ multiplex PCR; TCRdb's copy has only in-frame clones and lacks some. The table shows about 15,000 clones, with about 91% occurring only once. The chain couples TRBV18 to TRBJ2-2; 7 nucleotides align to TRBD1. This specimen consisted of unsorted PBMCs, obtained 0.3 years after starting antiretroviral therapy. The TCR was taken from a man between 60 and 75 years old with HIV. The CDR3 nucleotides are TGTGCCAGCTCACCCCGACAGGGATGGACCGGGGAGCTGTTTTTT. As protein: CASSPRQGWTGELFF. The full variable domain, in which reference TRBV18 and TRBJ2-2 provide the parts outside the CDR3, is NAGVMQNPRHLVRRRGQEARLRCSPMKGHSHVYWYRQLPEEGLKFMVYLQKENIIDESGMPKERFSAEFPKEGPSILRIQQVVRGDSAAYFCASSPRQGWTGELFFGEGSRLTVL.